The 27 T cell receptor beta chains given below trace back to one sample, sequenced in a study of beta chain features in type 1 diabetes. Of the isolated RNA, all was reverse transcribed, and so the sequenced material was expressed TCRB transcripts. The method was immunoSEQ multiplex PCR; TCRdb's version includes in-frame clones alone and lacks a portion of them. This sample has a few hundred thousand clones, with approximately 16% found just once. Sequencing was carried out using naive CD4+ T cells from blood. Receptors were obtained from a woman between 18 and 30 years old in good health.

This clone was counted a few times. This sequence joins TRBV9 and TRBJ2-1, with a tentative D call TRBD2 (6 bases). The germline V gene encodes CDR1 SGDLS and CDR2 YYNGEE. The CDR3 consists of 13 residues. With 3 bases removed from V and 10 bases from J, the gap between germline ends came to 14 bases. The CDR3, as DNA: TGTGCCAGCAGCGCGGTCCCCCGGGGGGAGCAGTTCTTC. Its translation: CASSAVPRGEQFF.

The CDR3 region is CASSYGLAGITDTQYF. The CDR3, as DNA: TGTGCCAGCAGTTACGGGCTAGCGGGGATCACAGATACGCAGTATTTT. The chain is built from TRBV6-6 and TRBJ2-3; 9 nucleotides agree with TRBD2. The CDR3 is 16 amino acids. The V and J ends lost 2 bases and 2 bases, in that order; junction bases with no gene match: 5. Germline CDR1 MNHNY, CDR2 SVGAGI (reference sequence).

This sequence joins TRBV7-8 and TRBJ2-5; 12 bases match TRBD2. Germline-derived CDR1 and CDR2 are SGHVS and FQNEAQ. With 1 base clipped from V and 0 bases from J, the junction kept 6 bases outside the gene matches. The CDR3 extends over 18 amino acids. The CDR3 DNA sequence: TGTGCCAGCAGCTTAGGAGGGCTAGCGGGAGGGTACCAAGAGACCCAGTACTTC. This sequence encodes CASSLGGLAGGYQETQYF. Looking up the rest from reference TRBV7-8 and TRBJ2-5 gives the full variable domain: GAGVSQSPRYKVAKRGQDVALRCDPISGHVSLFWYQQALGQGPEFLTYFQNEAQLDKSGLPSDRFFAERPEGSVSTLKIQRTQQEDSAVYLCASSLGGLAGGYQETQYFGPGTRLLVL.

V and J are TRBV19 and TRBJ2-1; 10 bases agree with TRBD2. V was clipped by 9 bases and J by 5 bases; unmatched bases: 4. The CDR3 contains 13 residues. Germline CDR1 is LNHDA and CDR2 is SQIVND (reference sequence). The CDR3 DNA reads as TGTGCCAGCGAACTAGCGGGACACAATGAGCAGTTCTTC. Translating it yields CASELAGHNEQFF. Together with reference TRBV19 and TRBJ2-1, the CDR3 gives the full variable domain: DGGITQSPKYLFRKEGQNVTLSCEQNLNHDAMYWYRQDPGQGLRLIYYSQIVNDFQKGDIAEGYSVSREKKESFPLTVTSAQKNPTAFYLCASELAGHNEQFFGPGTRLTVL.

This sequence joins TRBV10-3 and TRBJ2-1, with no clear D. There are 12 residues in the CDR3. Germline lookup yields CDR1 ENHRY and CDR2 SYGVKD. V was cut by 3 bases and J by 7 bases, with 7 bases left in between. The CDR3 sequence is CAISEITNEQFF. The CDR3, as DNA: TGTGCCATCAGTGAAATAACAAATGAGCAGTTCTTC.

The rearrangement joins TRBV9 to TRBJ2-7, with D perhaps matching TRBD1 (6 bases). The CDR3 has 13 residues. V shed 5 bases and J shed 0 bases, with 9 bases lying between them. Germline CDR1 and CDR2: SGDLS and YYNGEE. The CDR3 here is CASSRTASYEQYF. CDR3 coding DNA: TGTGCCAGCAGTCGGACAGCCTCCTACGAGCAGTACTTC.

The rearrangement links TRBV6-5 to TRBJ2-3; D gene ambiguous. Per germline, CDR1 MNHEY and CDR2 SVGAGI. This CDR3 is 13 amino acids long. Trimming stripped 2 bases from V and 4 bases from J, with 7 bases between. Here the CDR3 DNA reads TGTGCCAGCAGTTACGCTACCGCAGATACGCAGTATTTT. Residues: CASSYATADTQYF.

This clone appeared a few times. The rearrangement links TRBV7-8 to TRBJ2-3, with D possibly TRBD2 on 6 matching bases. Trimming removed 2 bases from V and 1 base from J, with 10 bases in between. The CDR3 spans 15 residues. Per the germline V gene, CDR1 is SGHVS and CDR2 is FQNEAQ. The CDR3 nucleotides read TGTGCCAGCAGCTTACGACTAGAGGGCACAGATACGCAGTATTTT. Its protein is CASSLRLEGTDTQYF.

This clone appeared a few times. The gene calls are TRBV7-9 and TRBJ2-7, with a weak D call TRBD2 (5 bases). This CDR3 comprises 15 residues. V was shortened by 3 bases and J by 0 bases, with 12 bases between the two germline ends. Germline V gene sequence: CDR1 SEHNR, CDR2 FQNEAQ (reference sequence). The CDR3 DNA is TGTGCCAGCAGCTTGCGGGCCGGTAGCTCCTACGAGCAGTACTTC. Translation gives CASSLRAGSSYEQYF.

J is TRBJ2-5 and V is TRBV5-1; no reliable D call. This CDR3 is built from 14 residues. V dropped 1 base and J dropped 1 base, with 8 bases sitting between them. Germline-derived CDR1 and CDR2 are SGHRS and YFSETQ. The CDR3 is CASSLFHSQETQYF. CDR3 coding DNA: TGCGCCAGCAGCTTGTTTCACAGCCAAGAGACCCAGTACTTC.

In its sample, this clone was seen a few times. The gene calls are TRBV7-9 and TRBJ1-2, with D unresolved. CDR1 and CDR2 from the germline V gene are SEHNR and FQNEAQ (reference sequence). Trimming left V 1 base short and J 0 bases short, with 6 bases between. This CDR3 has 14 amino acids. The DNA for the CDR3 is TGTGCCAGCAGCTTAGATCTAACTAACTATGGCTACACCTTC. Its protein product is CASSLDLTNYGYTF. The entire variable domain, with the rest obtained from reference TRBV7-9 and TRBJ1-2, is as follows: DTGVSQNPRHKITKRGQNVTFRCDPISEHNRLYWYRQTLGQGPEFLTYFQNEAQLEKSRLLSDRFSAERPKGSFSTLEIQRTEQGDSAMYLCASSLDLTNYGYTFGSGTRLTVV.

The CDR3 protein is CASSLRGRGEQYF. As DNA, the CDR3 is TGTGCCAGCAGCCTCCGCGGGAGGGGTGAGCAGTACTTC. The rearrangement joins TRBV6-5 to TRBJ2-7; TRBD2 matches 9 bases. Per germline, CDR1 MNHEY and CDR2 SVGAGI. The CDR3 loop spans 13 amino acids. J gave up 7 bases and V 6 bases, and 7 bases lay outside the gene matches.

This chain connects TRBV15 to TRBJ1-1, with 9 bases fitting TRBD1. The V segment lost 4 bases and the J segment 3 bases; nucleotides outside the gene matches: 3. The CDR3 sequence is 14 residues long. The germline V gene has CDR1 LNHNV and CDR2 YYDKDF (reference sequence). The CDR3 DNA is TGTGCCACCAGCACGGACAGGGGTGACACTGAAGCTTTCTTT. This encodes CATSTDRGDTEAFF.

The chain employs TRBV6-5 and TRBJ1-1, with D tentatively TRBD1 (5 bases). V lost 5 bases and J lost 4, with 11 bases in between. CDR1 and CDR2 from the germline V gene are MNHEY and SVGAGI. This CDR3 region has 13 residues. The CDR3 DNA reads TGTGCCAGCAGTACCGGGGGAAGCACTGAAGCTTTCTTT. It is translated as CASSTGGSTEAFF.

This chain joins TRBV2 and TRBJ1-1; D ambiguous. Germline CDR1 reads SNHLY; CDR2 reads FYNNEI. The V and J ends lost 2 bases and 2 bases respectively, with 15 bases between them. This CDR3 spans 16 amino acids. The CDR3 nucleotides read TGTGCCAGCAGTGAACCAGTAACAGATAGAAACACTGAAGCTTTCTTT. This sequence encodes CASSEPVTDRNTEAFF.

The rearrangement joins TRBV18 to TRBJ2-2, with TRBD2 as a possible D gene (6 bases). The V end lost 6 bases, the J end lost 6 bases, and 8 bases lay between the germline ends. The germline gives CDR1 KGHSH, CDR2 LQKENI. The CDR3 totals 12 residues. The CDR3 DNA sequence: TGTGCCAGCTCGATAGCGGCCGGGGAGCTGTTTTTT. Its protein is CASSIAAGELFF.

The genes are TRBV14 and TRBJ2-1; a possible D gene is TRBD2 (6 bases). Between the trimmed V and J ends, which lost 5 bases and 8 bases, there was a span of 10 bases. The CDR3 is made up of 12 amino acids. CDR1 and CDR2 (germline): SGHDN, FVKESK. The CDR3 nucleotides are TGTGCCAGCAGCAAGACTAGATATGAGCAGTTCTTC. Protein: CASSKTRYEQFF. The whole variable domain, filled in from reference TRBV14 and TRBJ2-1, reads EAGVTQFPSHSVIEKGQTVTLRCDPISGHDNLYWYRRVMGKEIKFLLHFVKESKQDESGMPNNRFLAERTGGTYSTLKVQPAELEDSGVYFCASSKTRYEQFFGPGTRLTVL.

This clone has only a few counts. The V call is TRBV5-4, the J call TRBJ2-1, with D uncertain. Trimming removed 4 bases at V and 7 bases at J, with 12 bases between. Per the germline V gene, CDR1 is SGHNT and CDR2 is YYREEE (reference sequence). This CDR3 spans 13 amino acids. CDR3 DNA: TGTGCCAGCAGCACAGTATCAGGTAATGAGCAGTTCTTC. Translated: CASSTVSGNEQFF.

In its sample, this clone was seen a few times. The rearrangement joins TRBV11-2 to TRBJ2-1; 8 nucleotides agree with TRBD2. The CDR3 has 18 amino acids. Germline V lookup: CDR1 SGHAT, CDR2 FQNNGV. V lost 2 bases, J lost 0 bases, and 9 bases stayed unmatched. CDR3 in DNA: TGTGCCAGCAGCTTATTCTCACTAGCGGATTACTCCTACAATGAGCAGTTCTTC. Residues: CASSLFSLADYSYNEQFF.

CDR3 loop: CASSQSDTGGYTF. The DNA of the CDR3 is TGCGCCAGCAGCCAATCCGACACAGGGGGATACACCTTC. The V gene is TRBV4-3, the J gene TRBJ1-2, with 8 bases lining up with TRBD1. The CDR3 runs 13 residues. Germline V gives CDR1 LGHNA, CDR2 YSLEER. Germline trimming cut 2 bases from V and 11 bases from J; bases unmatched to any gene: 7.

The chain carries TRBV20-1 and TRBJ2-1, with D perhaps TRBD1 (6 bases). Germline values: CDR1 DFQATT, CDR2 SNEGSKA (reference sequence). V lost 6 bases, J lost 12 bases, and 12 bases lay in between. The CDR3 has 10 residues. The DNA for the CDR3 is TGCAGTGCGGATGACAGGTTGCAGTTCTTC. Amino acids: CSADDRLQFF.

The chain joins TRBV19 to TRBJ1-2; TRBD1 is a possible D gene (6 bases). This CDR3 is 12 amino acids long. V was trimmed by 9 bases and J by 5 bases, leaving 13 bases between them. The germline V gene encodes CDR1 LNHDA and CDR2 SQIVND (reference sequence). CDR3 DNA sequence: TGTGCCAGCAAGAGGGGGGGATATGGCTACACCTTC. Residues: CASKRGGYGYTF.

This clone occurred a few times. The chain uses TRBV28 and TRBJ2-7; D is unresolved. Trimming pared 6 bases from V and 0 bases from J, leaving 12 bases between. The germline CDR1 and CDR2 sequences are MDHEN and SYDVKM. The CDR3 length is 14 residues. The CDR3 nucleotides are TGTGCCAGCAGCCTCCTAGTCAGCTCCTACGAGCAGTACTTC. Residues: CASSLLVSSYEQYF.

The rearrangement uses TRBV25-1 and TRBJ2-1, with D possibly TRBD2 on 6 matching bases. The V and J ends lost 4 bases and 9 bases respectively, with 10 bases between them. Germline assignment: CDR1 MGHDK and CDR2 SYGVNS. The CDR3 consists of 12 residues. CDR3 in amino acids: CASSGTIREQFF. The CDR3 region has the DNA TGTGCCAGCAGTGGGACTATTCGTGAGCAGTTCTTC.

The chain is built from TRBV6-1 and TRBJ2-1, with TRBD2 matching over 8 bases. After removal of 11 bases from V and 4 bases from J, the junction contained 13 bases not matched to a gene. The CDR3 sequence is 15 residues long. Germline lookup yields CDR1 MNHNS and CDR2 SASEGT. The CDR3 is CALAREGFGYNEQFF. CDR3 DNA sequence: TGTGCCCTAGCACGGGAGGGATTTGGGTACAATGAGCAGTTCTTC.

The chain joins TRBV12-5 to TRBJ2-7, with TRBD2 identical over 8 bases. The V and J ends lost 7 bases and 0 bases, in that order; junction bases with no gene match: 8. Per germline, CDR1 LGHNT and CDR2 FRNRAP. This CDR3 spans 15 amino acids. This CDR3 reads CASALLADGSYEQYF. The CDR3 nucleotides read TGTGCTAGTGCCCTACTAGCGGACGGCTCCTACGAGCAGTACTTC. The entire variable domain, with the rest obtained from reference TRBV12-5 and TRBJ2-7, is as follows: DARVTQTPRHKVTEMGQEVTMRCQPILGHNTVFWYRQTMMQGLELLAYFRNRAPLDDSGMPKDRFSAEMPDATLATLKIQPSEPRDSAVYFCASALLADGSYEQYFGPGTRLTVT.

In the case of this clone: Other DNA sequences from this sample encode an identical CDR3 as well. The chain's CDR3 is CASSLGRNTEAFF. DNA of the CDR3: TGTGCCAGCAGCTTAGGTAGGAACACTGAAGCTTTCTTT. V and J are TRBV7-2 and TRBJ1-1; D is ambiguous. Germline CDR1 reads SGHTA; CDR2 reads FQGNSA. Trimming removed 1 base at V and 1 base at J, with 4 bases between. This CDR3 spans 13 amino acids.